This is a list of T cell receptor beta chains from one sample in a study of blood T cells in healthy people across ages. In TCRdb, the 5' RACE reads were re-called with MiXCR into one record per CDR3 protein. The sample holds about 670,000 distinct CDR3 sequences, around 41% seen once. The sample consisted of blood. The receptors were gathered from a man older than 75 in good health. Each CDR3 is given with its conserved first and last residue. A D gene is named only where the DNA matches it firmly. Clone size is stated in some rows and not others, as once, few, many or a class when expanded.

-,TRBJ2-1,-,TRBV9,TGTGCCAGCAGCATTGGGACATTGGGTCGGGGCAATGAGCAGTTCTTC,CASSIGTLGRGNEQFF
-,TRBJ2-1,-,TRBV7-3,TGTGCCAGCAGCTTCCAGGGGGGGGATGAGCAGTTCTTC,CASSFQGGDEQFF
-,TRBJ2-3,many,TRBV29-1,TGCAGCATAGCGACAGATACGCAGTATTTT,CSIATDTQYF
TRBD1,TRBJ2-5,few,TRBV6-5,TGTGCCAGCAGTTATTCCGGGACAGGGACGATCGATCAAGAGACCCAGTACTTC,CASSYSGTGTIDQETQYF
TRBD1,TRBJ2-1,-,TRBV7-2,TGTGCCAGCAGCGGAAGACAGGGACCCTCCTACAATGAGCAGTTCTTC,CASSGRQGPSYNEQFF
-,TRBJ1-2,-,TRBV7-1,TGTGCCAGCAGCTCCCCTGGACGGACTGCTGAAGGCTACACCTTC,CASSSPGRTAEGYTF
TRBD1,TRBJ1-5,-,TRBV5-6,TGTGCCAGCAGCGATGGGACAGCGGTTCAGCCCCAGCATTTT,CASSDGTAVQPQHF
TRBD1,TRBJ2-3,few,TRBV24-1,TGTGCCGCCGGGACAGGGCCCACAGATACGCAGTATTTT,CAAGTGPTDTQYF
TRBD2,TRBJ2-3,-,TRBV18,TGTGCCAGCTCACCAAACCGGGCTAGCGGGAGCTCAGATACGCAGTATTTT,CASSPNRASGSSDTQYF
TRBD1,TRBJ2-7,few,TRBV20-1,TGCAGTGCTAGAGATCCCCTCGACAGGGGTAGGGTCTACGAGCAGTACTTC,CSARDPLDRGRVYEQYF
-,TRBJ2-7,many,TRBV29-1,TGCAGCGTTGTGACGCATACCTACGAGCAGTACTTC,CSVVTHTYEQYF
-,TRBJ1-6,-,TRBV5-1,TGCGCCAGCACCCCAGGGGATTCCAATTCACCCCTCCACTTT,CASTPGDSNSPLHF
TRBD2,TRBJ2-2,-,TRBV7-2,TGTGCCAGCAGTTCTAGCTCGGGGGGGAACGGGGAGCTGTTTTTT,CASSSSSGGNGELFF
TRBD2,TRBJ2-2,-,TRBV12-3/TRBV12-4,TGTGCCAGCAGGCCCATAGGGCGGGGGGGCCTTAACACCGGGGAGCTGTTTTTT,CASRPIGRGGLNTGELFF
-,TRBJ2-5,-,TRBV7-9,TGTGCCAGCAGCTTAGTAGGGACACCCCAAGAGACCCAGTACTTC,CASSLVGTPQETQYF
-,TRBJ1-6,few,TRBV3-1,TGTGCCAGCAGCCAGGGGACGGGGAGTTCACCCCTCCACTTT,CASSQGTGSSPLHF
TRBD1,TRBJ2-7,few,TRBV11-2,TGTGCCAGCAGCTTAGCAGGGACAGGGACAAGGGAGCAGTACTTC,CASSLAGTGTREQYF
-,TRBJ2-5,many,TRBV7-7,TGTGCCAGCAGCTTGAACAGGGCCCAAGAGACCCAGTACTTC,CASSLNRAQETQYF
TRBD1,TRBJ1-5,-,TRBV7-8,TGTACCAGCAGCCCAGGGGGGACAAAAACGCGGCCCCAGCATTTT,CTSSPGGTKTRPQHF
-,TRBJ2-7,-,TRBV7-2,TGTGCCAGCAGCGTAGGGCCTGGGGACGAGCAGTACTTC,CASSVGPGDEQYF
-,TRBJ2-7,-,TRBV29-1,TGCAGCGTTGAAGAGGGGTCTAAAAGCTCCTACAATGAGCAGTACTTC,CSVEEGSKSSYNEQYF
TRBD2,TRBJ2-3,-,TRBV20-1,TGCAGTGCTGGGGGGACTAGCGAGTGGGAAGATACGCAGTATTTT,CSAGGTSEWEDTQYF
-,TRBJ2-7,-,TRBV5-1,TGCGCCAGCAGCTTGTCGGGTCAGGGGTTGAACGAGCAGTACTTC,CASSLSGQGLNEQYF
TRBD1,TRBJ1-5,-,TRBV7-2,TGTGCCAGCAGCTTAGGGACAGGGGGGTATCAGCCCCAGCATTTT,CASSLGTGGYQPQHF
-,TRBJ1-2,-,TRBV6-6,TGTGCCAGCAGTTACTCTGGAGGACCGAACTATGGCTACACCTTC,CASSYSGGPNYGYTF
-,TRBJ2-1,-,TRBV7-9,TGTGCCAGCAGAAAGGGAGGTGGCGCTACCTACAATGAGCAGTTCTTC,CASRKGGGATYNEQFF
-,TRBJ1-4,-,TRBV3-1,TGTGCCAGCAGCCATGGACCGGTTAATGAAAAACTGTTTTTT,CASSHGPVNEKLFF
TRBD2,TRBJ2-5,-,TRBV7-2,TGTGCCAGCAGCTTAGTCCCGGGGGGGTACCAAGAGACCCAGTACTTC,CASSLVPGGYQETQYF
TRBD1,TRBJ2-4,-,TRBV7-7,TGTGCTAGCAGCTTAGTCGACAGGGGTTTGGGAAACATTCAGTACTTC,CASSLVDRGLGNIQYF
-,TRBJ2-3,few,TRBV21-1,TGTGCCAGCTTCTACTACCCGGTGCGGTTAGACGATACGCAGTATTTT,CASFYYPVRLDDTQYF
TRBD2,TRBJ2-3,-,TRBV7-2,TGTGCCAGCAGCTTTGTCCGGGCTAGCGGGAGTATCACAGATACGCAGTATTTT,CASSFVRASGSITDTQYF
TRBD1,TRBJ2-5,-,TRBV20-1,TGCAGTGCTAGGGGACAGATCAGCCAAGAGACCCAGTACTTC,CSARGQISQETQYF
TRBD1,TRBJ2-1,-,TRBV4-2,TGTGCCAGCAGCCGAGACAGGGGTCCCTACAATCAGCAGTTCTTC,CASSRDRGPYNQQFF
TRBD2,TRBJ2-3,-,TRBV20-1,TGCAGTGCTAGACGGCTAGCGGCCACAGATACGCAGTATTTT,CSARRLAATDTQYF
-,TRBJ2-1,-,TRBV12-3/TRBV12-4,TGTGCCAGCAGTAAGACGGGGATGGGTGAGCAGTTCTTC,CASSKTGMGEQFF
TRBD2,TRBJ2-3,-,TRBV11-2,TGTGCCAGCAGCCTAAGACTAGCGGCTACCACAGATACGCAGTATTTT,CASSLRLAATTDTQYF
-,TRBJ2-3,few,TRBV20-1,TGCAGTGCCAGACCGGCGGGAGATACGCAGTATTTT,CSARPAGDTQYF
-,TRBJ2-5,few,TRBV18,TGTGCCAGCTCTCAGGCGTACCAAGAGACCCAGTACTTC,CASSQAYQETQYF
-,TRBJ2-1,-,TRBV20-1,TGCAGTGCTAGAGAGCGGGGGCGTACTGAGCAGTTCTTC,CSARERGRTEQFF
-,TRBJ1-4,-,TRBV3-1,TGTGCCAGCAGCCAAGTACGGACGAAGGAAAAACTGTTTTTT,CASSQVRTKEKLFF
TRBD1,TRBJ2-7,few,TRBV6-1,TGTGCCAGCAAGTTGGACAGGGGCGTATACGAGCAGTACTTC,CASKLDRGVYEQYF
TRBD1,TRBJ1-4,-,TRBV7-2,TGTGCCAGCAGCTTATTTGGGACAGGTGAAAAACTGTTTTTT,CASSLFGTGEKLFF
TRBD1,TRBJ2-2,few,TRBV7-9,TGTGCCAGCAGCTACCCGACAGGGGCCCCTATGAACACCGGGGAGCTGTTTTTT,CASSYPTGAPMNTGELFF
-,TRBJ1-4,-,TRBV4-3,TGCGCCAGCAGCCAAGTCATCTGGAGCTCCAAAGACGGTGAAAAACTGTTTTTT,CASSQVIWSSKDGEKLFF
TRBD2,TRBJ2-2,-,TRBV3-1,TGTGCCAGCAGAGTTTGGACTAGCGCCTCCGGGGAGCTGTTTTTT,CASRVWTSASGELFF
-,TRBJ2-1,-,TRBV6-6,TGTGCCAGCAGTGCCATGGCTCAGAGCTCCTACGAGCAGTTCTTC,CASSAMAQSSYEQFF
-,TRBJ2-3,few,TRBV20-1,TGCAGTGCTAGATATGATTATACGCAGTATTTT,CSARYDYTQYF
-,TRBJ1-5,few,TRBV7-2,TGTGCCAGCAGCCTTTGGGACCTTAGCAATCAGCCCCAGCATTTT,CASSLWDLSNQPQHF
TRBD2,TRBJ2-1,-,TRBV7-3,TGTGCCAGCAGCCCCTTCCCCCAGACTAGCGGGAAAAATGAGCAGTTCTTC,CASSPFPQTSGKNEQFF
-,TRBJ1-5,-,TRBV12-3/TRBV12-4,TGTGCCAGCAGTTTACAGCATAGCAATCAGCCCCAGCATTTT,CASSLQHSNQPQHF
-,TRBJ2-2,-,TRBV20-1,TGCAGTGCTAGAGTGGGGGGCGACGGCACCGGGGAGCTGTTTTTT,CSARVGGDGTGELFF
TRBD1,TRBJ2-1,few,TRBV29-1,TGCAGCGCGGGACAGGGGGCGGGTGAGCAGTTCTTC,CSAGQGAGEQFF
-,TRBJ1-3,-,TRBV7-2,TGTGCCAGCAGCTTAGACTGGGGGCAGAGAAACACCATATATTTT,CASSLDWGQRNTIYF
-,TRBJ2-7,-,TRBV18,TGTGCCAGCTCACCACCAAACAGGGCTATCTACGAGCAGTACTTC,CASSPPNRAIYEQYF
-,TRBJ2-7,few,TRBV7-2,TGTGCCAGCAGCTTAGAGGCCTACGAGCAGTACTTC,CASSLEAYEQYF
-,TRBJ2-1,-,TRBV11-3,TGTGCCAGCAGCCTAGGACGGCTTCAGGCCTACAATGAGCAGTTCTTC,CASSLGRLQAYNEQFF
TRBD2,TRBJ2-5,-,TRBV10-3,TGTGCCATCAGTGGGACGGAGGCGGGGGAGCAGTACTTC,CAISGTEAGEQYF
TRBD2,TRBJ2-1,-,TRBV20-1,TGCAGTGCTGACAAGCGGGAGGGACTAAGCTCCTACAATGAGCAGTTCTTC,CSADKREGLSSYNEQFF
TRBD2,TRBJ2-7,-,TRBV4-3,TGCGCCAGCAGCCAAGGGGGGGGACTAGCGGTGTACGAGCAGTACTTC,CASSQGGGLAVYEQYF
-,TRBJ1-2,few,TRBV2,TGTGCCAGCAGTGTGGGGTCTAACTATGGCTACACCTTC,CASSVGSNYGYTF